This T cell receptor beta chain emerged from a study of PD-L1 blockade in urothelial cancer. Turning to the study itself: Samples taken from tumors held T cells that numbered over 1,300 at the median. Study-level points and caveats: Durable-benefit patients had more tumor-infiltrating T lymphocytes. Patients with durable benefit had greater blood expansion of tumor-associated TCR clones 3 weeks into treatment.

This clone showed up just a few times. Its antigen is not known. V lost 8 bases to trimming and J lost 0 bases, with 8 bases between them. Germline-derived CDR1 and CDR2 are LNHNV and YYDKDF (reference sequence). This CDR3 has 14 amino acids. Profiled with immunoSEQ multiplex PCR; TCRdb holds only in-frame clones, not every one. The sample includes fewer than 45,000 clones, about a third seen only once; the top ten take around 8.9%. The sequence came from a man aged 55 to 70 with urothelial cancer. This sequence joins TRBV15 and TRBJ1-6; no clear D gene. The sequenced sample was tumor tissue, obtained before atezolizumab (anti-PD-L1) treatment. This CDR3 reads CATGRSSYNSPLHF. The DNA for the CDR3 is TGTGCCACCGGACGGAGCTCCTATAATTCACCCCTCCACTTT.